These T cell receptor beta chains were read from a single sample in a study of T cell responses to AZD1222 COVID-19 vaccine. Using immunoSEQ multiplex PCR, the repertoire was profiled, and TCRdb retains in-frame clones only, with some absent. The sample lists about 150,000 clones, about nine tenths seen once, with 3% to 3.5% in the top ten. The sample here was peripheral blood, taken on day 0 of AZD1222 vaccination. These receptors were collected from an adult in good health. Each CDR3 is given with its conserved first and last residue. Each record gives: CDR3 length, J gene, clone size, V gene, D gene, CDR3 protein, CDR3 DNA. The D gene is left open where the match is weak. Some rows have no size entry. The others give once, few or many, or a class for an expanded clone.

12,TRBJ2-1,NA,TRBV5-6,NA,CASSLAGYEQFF,TGTGCCAGCAGCTTGGCGGGCTATGAGCAGTTCTTC
14,TRBJ1-1,NA,TRBV19,TRBD1,CATKQGALNTEAFF,TGTGCCACTAAACAGGGGGCCTTGAACACTGAAGCTTTCTTT
14,TRBJ2-7,NA,TRBV6-5,NA,CASSYGFGIYEQYF,TGTGCCAGCAGTTACGGTTTCGGAATCTACGAGCAGTACTTC
14,TRBJ1-1,few,TRBV9,NA,CASRPGTQNTEAFF,TGTGCCAGCAGACCTGGGACACAAAACACTGAAGCTTTCTTT
14,TRBJ1-1,NA,TRBV10-3,TRBD1,CASMNGQVNTEAFF,TGTGCCAGCATGAATGGACAGGTGAACACTGAAGCTTTCTTT
14,TRBJ1-1,NA,TRBV4-2,NA,CASSQVSLSTEAFF,TGTGCCAGCAGCCAAGTGAGTTTATCCACTGAAGCTTTCTTT
16,TRBJ2-4,NA,TRBV6-2/TRBV6-3,TRBD2,CASSYSRGGSKNIQYF,TGTGCCAGCAGTTACTCTCGCGGGGGATCCAAAAACATTCAGTACTTC
13,TRBJ2-5,NA,TRBV6-5,NA,CASSLLAGETQYF,TGTGCCAGCAGCCTGCTGGCGGGGGAGACCCAGTACTTC
13,TRBJ2-1,once,TRBV11-2,NA,CASSLASVGEQFF,TGTGCCAGCAGCTTAGCGTCCGTGGGTGAGCAGTTCTTC
14,TRBJ2-1,NA,TRBV5-1,TRBD1,CASSLRDRGSEQFF,TGCGCCAGCAGCTTGCGGGACAGGGGGTCTGAGCAGTTCTTC
14,TRBJ2-7,NA,TRBV28,NA,CASTRTRGGYEQYF,TGTGCCAGCACACGAACAAGGGGGGGCTACGAGCAGTACTTC
15,TRBJ1-1,NA,TRBV19,TRBD1,CASSIRDRVNTEAFF,TGTGCCAGTAGTATCCGGGACAGAGTGAACACTGAAGCTTTCTTT
13,TRBJ1-5,NA,TRBV28,NA,CASSPTAGQPQHF,TGTGCCAGCAGCCCGACGGCCGGTCAGCCCCAGCATTTT
14,TRBJ2-1,few,TRBV7-2,TRBD2,CASSFGGGAAEQFF,TGTGCCAGCAGCTTCGGCGGGGGGGCCGCTGAGCAGTTCTTC
16,TRBJ1-2,NA,TRBV4-3,TRBD1,CASSQDGQGAYYGYTF,TGCGCCAGCAGCCAAGATGGACAGGGCGCCTACTATGGCTACACCTTC
15,TRBJ2-1,NA,TRBV7-3,TRBD1,CASSPTRDRYNEQFF,TGTGCCAGCAGCCCCACCCGGGACAGATACAATGAGCAGTTCTTC
14,TRBJ1-5,NA,TRBV27,NA,CASSRNRGNQPQHF,TGTGCCAGCAGCCGTAACAGGGGCAATCAGCCCCAGCATTTT
14,TRBJ1-4,NA,TRBV6-2/TRBV6-3,TRBD1,CASSYPGQGGKLFF,TGTGCCAGCAGTTACCCCGGACAGGGGGGAAAACTGTTTTTT
15,TRBJ1-5,NA,TRBV19,NA,CASSRNRGLNQPQHF,TGTGCCAGTAGTAGAAACCGGGGGCTCAATCAGCCCCAGCATTTT
14,TRBJ2-7,NA,TRBV5-8,TRBD2,CASSLAGGSYEQYF,TGTGCCAGCAGCTTGGCCGGGGGGTCCTACGAGCAGTACTTC
11,TRBJ2-3,NA,TRBV7-2,NA,CASSQTDTQYF,TGTGCCAGCAGCCAGACAGATACGCAGTATTTT
15,TRBJ1-1,NA,TRBV5-1,TRBD1,CASSVGTGGIAEAFF,TGCGCCAGCAGCGTCGGGACAGGGGGGATCGCTGAAGCTTTCTTT
14,TRBJ2-1,NA,TRBV29-1,TRBD2,CSVEQGLAGGSQFF,TGCAGCGTTGAGCAAGGACTAGCGGGGGGGTCCCAGTTCTTC
15,TRBJ1-2,NA,TRBV24-1,NA,CATSDHRDPSYGYTF,TGTGCCACCAGTGACCACCGGGACCCATCCTATGGCTACACCTTC
16,TRBJ1-3,NA,TRBV6-2/TRBV6-3,NA,CASIPHDRIFGNTIYF,TGTGCCAGCATCCCGCACGATAGGATCTTTGGAAACACCATATATTTT
12,TRBJ1-5,NA,TRBV12-3/TRBV12-4,TRBD1,CASSLAQGAQHF,TGTGCCAGCAGTTTAGCTCAGGGGGCCCAGCATTTT
14,TRBJ1-1,NA,TRBV19,NA,CASSIKGDNTEAFF,TGTGCCAGTAGCATAAAGGGGGATAACACTGAAGCTTTCTTT
14,TRBJ2-2,NA,TRBV11-3,NA,CASSWHQNTGELFF,TGTGCCAGCAGTTGGCACCAGAACACCGGGGAGCTGTTTTTT
16,TRBJ2-7,once,TRBV5-1,TRBD1,CASSFYTGTGRLEQYF,TGCGCCAGCAGCTTTTATACCGGGACAGGGCGGCTCGAGCAGTACTTC
13,TRBJ2-1,NA,TRBV2,NA,CASRGLSYNEQFF,TGTGCCAGCAGGGGACTCTCTTACAATGAGCAGTTCTTC
14,TRBJ1-5,NA,TRBV11-2,NA,CASSLVGSNQPQHF,TGTGCCAGCAGCTTAGTGGGAAGCAATCAGCCCCAGCATTTT
16,TRBJ1-4,NA,TRBV6-1,NA,CASSEAIVGSWEKLFF,TGTGCCAGCAGTGAAGCGATTGTCGGTTCTTGGGAAAAACTGTTTTTT
14,TRBJ2-7,few,TRBV7-2,NA,CASSLVDGVSEQYF,TGTGCCAGCAGCTTAGTGGACGGGGTAAGCGAGCAGTACTTC
14,TRBJ1-1,NA,TRBV19,TRBD1,CASSLRGTFTEAFF,TGTGCCAGTAGCCTCAGGGGGACGTTTACTGAAGCTTTCTTT
12,TRBJ1-2,few,TRBV19,NA,CASSPRGNGYTF,TGTGCCAGTAGTCCTCGTGGAAATGGCTACACCTTC
14,TRBJ1-4,NA,TRBV19,NA,CASSMTATNEKLFF,TGTGCCAGTAGTATGACAGCAACTAATGAAAAACTGTTTTTT
13,TRBJ1-4,few,TRBV29-1,NA,CSVAGATNEKLFF,TGCAGCGTTGCGGGCGCAACTAATGAAAAACTGTTTTTT
14,TRBJ2-7,NA,TRBV28,NA,CASSSGDFSYEQYF,TGTGCCAGCAGTTCTGGGGACTTCTCCTACGAGCAGTACTTC